This T cell receptor beta chain was recorded in a study of spatial heterogeneity in lung cancer (dated by TCRdb to between 2019 and 2020). The study in broad terms: Beta-chain transcripts were consistently detected in greater numbers than alpha-chain transcripts, which likely reflects a higher abundance of beta-chain transcripts. At surgery, over 200 tumor regions, some 61 matched nontumor lung samples and 56 PBMC samples were TCR-sequenced for both alpha and beta chains. In the raw uncorrected reads, each unique combination of TCR and UMI appeared on average more than ten times. TCR alpha and beta repertoires were quantitatively compared across multiple tumor regions, matched nontumor lung and blood in non-small cell lung cancer. The study linked features of the TCR repertoire to counts of nonsynonymous mutations, which were determined by whole-exome sequencing of tumor tissue. Study-level results and caveats: Additional single-cell paired TCR alpha and beta sequencing was considered necessary to confirm, at a functional level, the hypothesis that regional TCRs recognize regional mutations. Ubiquitous expanded tumor TCRs were detected in blood more often at tumor resection than at routine follow-up.

The time point label here, explained by the study, means: sample taken at primary tumor resection. For TCR sequencing, whole RNA was extracted from tumor and nontumor lung tissue, or from cryopreserved PBMC samples, and no cell sorting was done. Samples were obtained from approximately 70 patients with early-stage, untreated non-small cell lung cancer from the lung TRACERx cohort. Only patients with enough RNA available from two or more tumor regions were chosen for TCR sequencing. Library construction relied on 5' RACE. For sequencing, a NextSeq 500 was employed. To allow correction of PCR and sequencing errors, the TCR library protocol tagged every TCR cDNA molecule with a unique molecular identifier. Processing in the source paper ran as follows. TCR identification, UMI-based error correction and CDR3 extraction were all carried out with Decombinator tools. TCRs above a frequency of 2 per 1,000, corresponding to the top 1% of the tumor frequency distribution, were defined as expanded. Rényi diversity was computed with the R vegan package after subsampling each repertoire 100 times to 5,000 TCRs. CDR3 similarity networks were constructed using string-kernel similarity of amino acid triplets, with links drawn between CDR3s whose pairwise similarity was above 0.82. TCRdb trimmed the raw reads at Q25, called clones with MiXCR and kept productive beta chains. Each CDR3 protein appears once, grouped with its most common genes and DNA. Here the V and J calls rest on TCRdb's processing, not on the authors' analysis. This sample is represented by 23,000 or so distinct CDR3 sequences; 5.5% to 7% of them were singletons. The ten largest clones take up 13% to 15% of the sample.

This clonotype is classified as large (0.1 to 1%). Which antigen it targets is not known. Per-base qualities were not stored, and no clone one base away is much larger. As encoded in the germline V gene (reference sequence), CDR1 is GTSNPN while CDR2 is SVGIG. At the junction V is shortened by 0 bases and J by 6 bases, with 14 bases in between. Counted from cysteine to phenylalanine, this CDR3 has 14 amino acids. Just the 42-base CDR3 DNA is kept, in frame starting at base 1. The source material was PBMCs, sampled at surgery. The clonotype was recovered from a male donor with early-stage non-small cell lung cancer. The receptor chain draws on TRBV30 and TRBJ1-1; the D gene cannot be resolved reliably. The CDR3 region reads CAWSVKQFRAEAFF. The DNA sequence is as follows: TGTGCCTGGAGTGTGAAACAATTTAGGGCTGAAGCTTTCTTT.